This is a list of T cell receptor beta chains from one sample in a study of CD8 T cells in ankylosing spondylitis. One entry per CDR3 protein results from TCRdb running MiXCR on the 5' RACE reads. The sample has fewer than 500,000 distinct CDR3 sequences, 25% to 30% seen once. Sequenced input: blood, either unsorted or a sorted T cell fraction (not recorded which). All receptors derive from a male donor with ankylosing spondylitis. Both conserved end residues are part of each CDR3. The D gene is left open where the match is weak. Only part of the rows carry a size: once, few, many, or a class if the clone is expanded.

J: TRBJ1-6
V: TRBV19
D: NA
size: NA
CDR3: CASSRLGASPLHF
DNA: TGTGCCAGTAGTAGACTGGGCGCTTCACCCCTCCACTTT

J: TRBJ1-2
V: TRBV20-1
D: TRBD1
size: few
CDR3: CSARQGINYGYTF
DNA: TGCAGTGCCCGACAGGGCATCAACTATGGCTACACCTTC

J: TRBJ2-1
V: TRBV7-2
D: TRBD1
size: many
CDR3: CASSLGGTGGYNEQFF
DNA: TGTGCCAGCAGCTTAGGGGGGACAGGGGGTTACAATGAGCAGTTCTTC

J: TRBJ1-2
V: TRBV5-1
D: NA
size: NA
CDR3: CASSIGGSYGYTF
DNA: TGCGCCAGCAGCATTGGGGGCTCCTATGGCTACACCTTC

J: TRBJ2-7
V: TRBV29-1
D: TRBD2
size: NA
CDR3: CSVGVASGRDEQYF
DNA: TGCAGCGTTGGAGTAGCCAGCGGGAGGGACGAGCAGTACTTC

J: TRBJ2-2
V: TRBV4-2
D: NA
size: NA
CDR3: CASSQPTGATGELFF
DNA: TGTGCCAGCAGCCAACCCACAGGTGCGACCGGGGAGCTGTTTTTT

J: TRBJ2-4
V: TRBV6-1
D: TRBD1
size: NA
CDR3: CASSVAGGSNIQYF
DNA: TGTGCCAGCAGTGTGGCAGGGGGCTCGAACATTCAGTACTTC

J: TRBJ2-3
V: TRBV5-6
D: NA
size: NA
CDR3: CASSFSGSADTQYF
DNA: TGTGCCAGCAGCTTTTCGGGATCAGCAGATACGCAGTATTTT

J: TRBJ2-7
V: TRBV14
D: NA
size: NA
CDR3: CASRKDRAYEQYF
DNA: TGTGCCAGCAGAAAGGACAGAGCCTACGAGCAGTACTTC

J: TRBJ2-2
V: TRBV5-1
D: NA
size: NA
CDR3: CASTSTRNTGELFF
DNA: TGCGCCAGCACCTCGACTAGGAACACCGGGGAGCTGTTTTTT

J: TRBJ1-2
V: TRBV6-1
D: TRBD1
size: NA
CDR3: CASRSTGEGLGYTF
DNA: TGTGCCAGCAGATCGACAGGGGAGGGTCTGGGCTACACCTTC

J: TRBJ2-1
V: TRBV6-5
D: TRBD2
size: NA
CDR3: CASSYSTSEYNEQFF
DNA: TGTGCCAGCAGTTACTCGACTAGCGAATACAATGAGCAGTTCTTC

J: TRBJ1-5
V: TRBV24-1
D: TRBD1
size: few
CDR3: CATSDTRQGEINQPQHF
DNA: TGTGCCACCAGTGATACTAGACAGGGGGAGATTAATCAGCCCCAGCATTTT

J: TRBJ2-5
V: TRBV5-1
D: NA
size: NA
CDR3: CASSLDSGAQETQYF
DNA: TGCGCCAGCAGCTTGGATTCAGGGGCCCAAGAGACCCAGTACTTC

J: TRBJ2-7
V: TRBV20-1
D: TRBD2
size: NA
CDR3: CSARTSRGLREQYF
DNA: TGCAGTGCCAGGACTAGTCGTGGGCTACGGGAGCAGTACTTC

J: TRBJ1-1
V: TRBV5-1
D: NA
size: few
CDR3: CASSPYQMGTTEAFF
DNA: TGCGCCAGCAGCCCGTACCAAATGGGGACCACTGAAGCTTTCTTT

J: TRBJ2-2
V: TRBV24-1
D: TRBD1
size: NA
CDR3: CATNPGQGNTGELFF
DNA: TGTGCCACCAACCCGGGACAGGGGAACACCGGGGAGCTGTTTTTT

J: TRBJ2-5
V: TRBV28
D: TRBD1
size: NA
CDR3: CASSLIARTGRETQYF
DNA: TGTGCCAGCAGTCTGATAGCCCGGACAGGGCGGGAGACCCAGTACTTC

J: TRBJ2-1
V: TRBV3-1
D: TRBD2
size: once
CDR3: CASSPRERYNEQFF
DNA: TGTGCCAGCAGTCCGCGGGAGAGGTACAATGAGCAGTTCTTC

J: TRBJ2-1
V: TRBV10-3
D: NA
size: NA
CDR3: CAISDLIPEQFF
DNA: TGTGCCATCAGTGATTTAATCCCTGAGCAGTTCTTC

J: TRBJ2-6
V: TRBV7-9
D: NA
size: NA
CDR3: CASSLIGSSGANVLTF
DNA: TGTGCCAGCAGCTTAATCGGGAGCTCTGGGGCCAACGTCCTGACTTTC

J: TRBJ2-1
V: TRBV30
D: TRBD1
size: NA
CDR3: CAWTHPGQGNNEQFF
DNA: TGTGCCTGGACCCACCCGGGACAGGGGAACAATGAGCAGTTCTTC

J: TRBJ1-5
V: TRBV20-1
D: NA
size: few
CDR3: CSATTTYSNQPQHF
DNA: TGCAGTGCTACGACAACCTATAGCAATCAGCCCCAGCATTTT

J: TRBJ2-2
V: TRBV5-1
D: NA
size: few
CDR3: CASSLRPQDPNTGELFF
DNA: TGCGCCAGCAGTCTTAGACCACAGGACCCGAACACCGGGGAGCTGTTTTTT

J: TRBJ2-1
V: TRBV28
D: NA
size: few
CDR3: CASSLQGFDYNEQFF
DNA: TGTGCCAGCAGTTTACAAGGGTTTGATTACAATGAGCAGTTCTTC

J: TRBJ2-1
V: TRBV2
D: NA
size: NA
CDR3: CASSGADLHNEQFF
DNA: TGTGCCAGCAGTGGTGCTGACCTTCACAATGAGCAGTTCTTC